A single sample gave rise to the 24 T cell receptor beta chains below, sequenced in a study of blood T cell repertoires in COVID-19. Repertoires were generated with immunoSEQ multiplex PCR, while TCRdb's copy carries only in-frame clones and drops some. This table has about 160,000 clones, around 84% appearing once. Specimen: PBMCs or T cells enriched from blood (not recorded which). The receptors were sampled from a man aged 35 to 55 who had recovered from COVID-19.

The V call is TRBV21-1, the J call TRBJ1-2; the D call of TRBD1 is as the table states it, not checked on the DNA. TRBV21-1 represents a pseudogene. CDR3 length: 17 amino acids. The CDR3 DNA sequence: TGTGCCAGCAGCAAAGGGGCTGCCGTGAGCACTAACTATGGCTACACCTTC. This codes for CASSKGAAVSTNYGYTF.

The chain combines TRBV29-1 with TRBJ2-3; 9 bases match TRBD2. Per germline, CDR1 SQVTM and CDR2 ANQGSEA. The CDR3 runs to 14 residues. The trim removed 4 bases at V and 4 bases at J, leaving 6 bases unmatched. The CDR3 sequence is CSVGRGGLSDTQYF. The CDR3 nucleotides read TGCAGCGTTGGGCGGGGGGGCCTCTCAGATACGCAGTATTTT.

V is TRBV19 and J is TRBJ2-2; the D gene is possibly TRBD1 (5 bases). The ends were cut back, 1 base at V and 8 bases at J, with 14 bases in the middle. The CDR3 has 15 amino acids. From germline, CDR1 is LNHDA and CDR2 SQIVND (reference sequence). The CDR3 DNA reads as TGTGCCAGTAGTATAGCTAACAGGCATGGGGGGGAGCTGTTTTTT. Encoded protein: CASSIANRHGGELFF.

This chain connects TRBV2 to TRBJ2-3; 9 nucleotides line up with TRBD1. The CDR3 spans 14 residues. CDR1 SNHLY and CDR2 FYNNEI come from the germline V gene. V was pared by 6 bases and J by 4 bases, with 5 bases of the junction left unmatched. CDR3 sequence (DNA): TGTGCCAGCAGGAGGAACAGGGGGCCAGATACGCAGTATTTT. Protein sequence: CASRRNRGPDTQYF.

V and J are TRBV9 and TRBJ2-3; D gene unclear. The V end lost 0 bases, the J end lost 0 bases, and 8 bases lay between the germline ends. Germline assignment: CDR1 SGDLS and CDR2 YYNGEE. The CDR3 is 15 amino acids. DNA for the CDR3: TGTGCCAGCAGCGTAGAGCCGGTTAGCACAGATACGCAGTATTTT. As protein: CASSVEPVSTDTQYF. The entire variable domain, with the rest obtained from reference TRBV9 and TRBJ2-3, is as follows: DSGVTQTPKHLITATGQRVTLRCSPRSGDLSVYWYQQSLDQGLQFLIQYYNGEERAKGNILERFSAQQFPDLHSELNLSSLELGDSALYFCASSVEPVSTDTQYFGPGTRLTVL.

The gene calls are TRBV5-1 and TRBJ1-1, with D tentatively TRBD1 (6 bases). Looked up from germline, CDR1 is SGHRS and CDR2 is YFSETQ. V was pared by 0 bases and J by 4 bases, with 16 bases between. There are 16 residues in the CDR3. CDR3 amino acids: CASSLGQGRASTEAFF. The DNA for the CDR3 is TGCGCCAGCAGCTTGGGGCAGGGGAGGGCGAGCACTGAAGCTTTCTTT.

The rearrangement links TRBV19 to TRBJ1-6; D may be TRBD1 (6 bases). Germline CDR1 and CDR2: LNHDA and SQIVND (reference sequence). V gave up 9 bases and J gave up 1 base, with 22 bases separating them. The CDR3 has 18 amino acids. The CDR3 reads CASKQSGGPGSYNSPLHF. CDR3 sequence (DNA): TGTGCCAGCAAGCAGAGCGGGGGGCCCGGTTCCTATAATTCACCCCTCCACTTT.

V is TRBV30 and J is TRBJ1-2; TRBD1 aligns across 7 bases. The CDR3 loop spans 14 amino acids. The V segment lost 3 bases and the J segment 7 bases; nucleotides outside the gene matches: 11. CDR1 is GTSNPN and CDR2 is SVGIG in the germline V gene (reference sequence). The CDR3 here is CAWRETGTLSGYTF. CDR3 coding DNA: TGTGCCTGGAGGGAGACAGGGACACTGAGTGGCTACACCTTC.

The CDR3 nucleotides read TGCAGCGTCACTAGGACAGGGGGCACTGAAGCTTTCTTT. It yields the protein CSVTRTGGTEAFF. J is TRBJ1-1 and V is TRBV29-1, with 10 positions matching TRBD1. The V segment lost 6 bases and the J segment 4 bases; nucleotides outside the gene matches: 5. CDR3 size: 13 residues. CDR1 is SQVTM and CDR2 is ANQGSEA in the germline V gene.

V gene TRBV30 combines with J gene TRBJ2-6, with 9 bases fitting TRBD2. CDR3 length equals 14 residues. V shed 8 bases and J 3 bases; nucleotides not matched to a gene: 5. Germline V gives CDR1 GTSNPN, CDR2 SVGIG (reference sequence). In DNA form, the CDR3 reads TGTGCCCTTGGACTAGCGAGTGGGGCCAACGTCCTGACTTTC. Translation gives CALGLASGANVLTF.

This rearrangement joins TRBV10-2 to TRBJ1-5; 7 bases are shared with TRBD1. CDR3 size: 14 residues. J lost 2 bases, V lost 7 bases, and 5 bases had no gene match. Per germline, CDR1 WSHSY and CDR2 SAAADI. The CDR3 sequence is CASKQGLGNQPQHF. Written as DNA, the CDR3 is TGCGCCAGCAAACAGGGGTTAGGCAATCAGCCCCAGCATTTT.

V gene TRBV7-9 combines with J gene TRBJ1-1; the D is unclear. Between the trimmed V and J ends, which lost 6 bases and 10 bases, there was a span of 9 bases. The CDR3 runs 10 residues. Looked up from germline, CDR1 is SEHNR and CDR2 is FQNEAQ (reference sequence). CDR3 region: CASSEEGAFF. CDR3 DNA: TGTGCCAGCAGTGAGGAGGGAGCTTTCTTT.

V gene TRBV30 combines with J gene TRBJ2-7; TRBD1 matches at 9 bases. The CDR3 loop spans 16 amino acids. V lost 1 base and J lost 6; bases outside the gene matches: 13. Germline V gives CDR1 GTSNPN, CDR2 SVGIG (reference sequence). CDR3 nucleotide sequence: TGTGCCTGGAGTGCCCGAACCCCCGGGACAGGGTCCGAGCAGTACGTC. Its translation is CAWSARTPGTGSEQYV.

This clone was detected a few times. This chain connects TRBV6-5 to TRBJ2-5; D remains ambiguous. With 8 bases removed from V and 3 bases from J, the gap between germline ends came to 4 bases. The CDR3 contains 10 residues. From germline, CDR1 is MNHEY and CDR2 SVGAGI. For the CDR3, the DNA is TGTGCCAGCGGAGAAGAGACCCAGTACTTC. Protein product: CASGEETQYF.

In its sample, this clone was seen a few times. The chain joins TRBV7-6 to TRBJ1-3, with TRBD1 identical over 9 bases. Per the germline V gene, CDR1 is SGHVS and CDR2 is FNYEAQ. Trimming cost V 9 bases and J 2 bases; bases outside gene matches: 8. CDR3 length equals 15 residues. The CDR3: CASASGQGPGNTIYF. The CDR3 DNA is TGTGCCAGTGCCTCGGGACAGGGTCCTGGAAACACCATATATTTT.

V usage is TRBV7-6 and J usage is TRBJ1-1; D may be TRBD1 (5 bases). V shed 4 bases and J shed 4 bases, with 19 bases lying between them. Germline loops: CDR1 SGHVS, CDR2 FNYEAQ. This CDR3 is 16 amino acids long. The CDR3 sequence: CASSSDPAGEVTEAFF. The CDR3 DNA follows: TGTGCCAGCAGCTCGGACCCGGCGGGGGAAGTCACTGAAGCTTTCTTT.

The CDR3 protein is CASSLEAGYFGANVLTF. In nucleotides, the CDR3 is TGTGCCAGCAGCTTAGAGGCAGGGTATTTTGGGGCCAACGTCCTGACTTTC. The J gene is TRBJ2-6, the V gene TRBV7-8, with D perhaps matching TRBD1 (5 bases). Germline CDR1 is SGHVS and CDR2 is FQNEAQ. V was shortened by 1 base and J by 3 bases, with 13 bases between the two germline ends. The CDR3 spans 17 residues. Full variable domain (rest looked up from reference TRBV7-8 and TRBJ2-6): GAGVSQSPRYKVAKRGQDVALRCDPISGHVSLFWYQQALGQGPEFLTYFQNEAQLDKSGLPSDRFFAERPEGSVSTLKIQRTQQEDSAVYLCASSLEAGYFGANVLTFGAGSRLTVL.

J is TRBJ1-1 and V is TRBV15, with D possibly matching TRBD1 (6 bases). CDR3 size: 15 residues. Per germline, CDR1 LNHNV and CDR2 YYDKDF (reference sequence). V was cut by 0 bases and J by 4 bases, with 12 bases left in between. CDR3 in amino acids: CATSRDDRPTTEAFF. DNA of the CDR3: TGTGCCACCAGCAGAGATGACAGGCCTACCACTGAAGCTTTCTTT.

The V gene is TRBV7-3, the J gene TRBJ2-3; D is unclear. V was shortened by 2 bases and J by 4 bases, with 13 bases between the two germline ends. The CDR3 is 15 residues long. Germline loops: CDR1 SGHTA, CDR2 FQGTGA. The CDR3 loop is CASSLGPGWADTQYF. The CDR3 DNA follows: TGTGCCAGCAGCTTAGGGCCCGGCTGGGCAGATACGCAGTATTTT. Filled out from reference TRBV7-3 and TRBJ2-3, the complete variable domain reads GAGVSQTPSNKVTEKGKYVELRCDPISGHTALYWYRQSLGQGPEFLIYFQGTGAADDSGLPNDRFFAVRPEGSVSTLKIQRTERGDSAVYLCASSLGPGWADTQYFGPGTRLTVL.

The chain joins TRBV3-1 (or the pseudogene TRBV3-2) to TRBJ2-1; TRBD2 might be the D (6 bases). CDR1 is LGHDT and CDR2 is YNNKEL in the germline V gene (reference sequence). Trimming removed 0 bases from V and 4 bases from J, with 19 bases in between. The CDR3 extends over 18 amino acids. CDR3 in DNA: TGTGCCAGCAGCCAAGATTTAGCGGCAAATGGGGGATACAATGAGCAGTTCTTC. It yields the protein CASSQDLAANGGYNEQFF.

The rearrangement joins TRBV2 to TRBJ1-6, with D uncertain. The CDR3 has 13 residues. Trimming removed 2 bases from V and 10 bases from J, with 9 bases in between. The germline gives CDR1 SNHLY, CDR2 FYNNEI. The DNA of the CDR3 is TGTGCCAGCAGTGAAAGCCCTAACTCACCCCTCCACTTT. Translation: CASSESPNSPLHF.

The rearrangement uses TRBV7-3 and TRBJ2-7; TRBD1 aligns across 12 bases. This CDR3 is built from 15 residues. From germline, CDR1 is SGHTA and CDR2 FQGTGA. The J segment lost 7 bases and the V segment lost 5 bases, leaving 9 bases of the junction unmatched. The CDR3: CASSLSGTGGGEQYF. CDR3 nucleotide sequence: TGTGCCAGCAGCCTTTCCGGGACAGGGGGCGGAGAGCAGTACTTC.

The count of this clone is one. Here the CDR3 DNA reads TGCGCCAGCAGTTTAACCGGGGAGCTGTTTTTT. Its translation: CASSLTGELFF. The chain has TRBV4-1 and TRBJ2-2; D unresolved. V was pared by 6 bases and J by 5 bases, with 4 bases between. The CDR3 totals 11 residues. Per the germline V gene, CDR1 is MGHRA and CDR2 is YSYEKL.

The rearrangement joins TRBV11-3 to TRBJ2-1, with a weak D call TRBD2 (5 bases). Trimming shortened V by 5 bases and J by 3 bases, and 8 bases separated the two germline ends. Germline CDR1 SGHNT, CDR2 YENEEA. The CDR3 has 13 amino acids. CDR3: CASSAGLYNEQFF. The CDR3 DNA is TGTGCCAGCAGCGCAGGACTCTACAATGAGCAGTTCTTC.